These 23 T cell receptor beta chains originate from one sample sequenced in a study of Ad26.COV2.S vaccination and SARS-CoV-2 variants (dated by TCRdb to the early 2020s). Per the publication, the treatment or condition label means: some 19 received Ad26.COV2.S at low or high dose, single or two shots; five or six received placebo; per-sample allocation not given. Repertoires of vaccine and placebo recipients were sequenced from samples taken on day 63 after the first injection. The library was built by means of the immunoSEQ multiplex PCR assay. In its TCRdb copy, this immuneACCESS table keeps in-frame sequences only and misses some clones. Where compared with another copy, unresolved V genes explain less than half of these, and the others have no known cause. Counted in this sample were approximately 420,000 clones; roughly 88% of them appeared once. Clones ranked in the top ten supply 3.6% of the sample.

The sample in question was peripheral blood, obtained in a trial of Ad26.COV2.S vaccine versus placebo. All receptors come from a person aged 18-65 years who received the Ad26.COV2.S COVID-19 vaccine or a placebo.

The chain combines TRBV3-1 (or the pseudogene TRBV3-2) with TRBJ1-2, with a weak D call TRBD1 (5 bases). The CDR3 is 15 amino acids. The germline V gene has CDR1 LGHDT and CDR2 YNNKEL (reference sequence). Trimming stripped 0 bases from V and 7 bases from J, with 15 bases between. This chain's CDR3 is CASSQDNQGRSGYTF. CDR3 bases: TGTGCCAGCAGCCAAGATAACCAGGGTCGGAGTGGCTACACCTTC.

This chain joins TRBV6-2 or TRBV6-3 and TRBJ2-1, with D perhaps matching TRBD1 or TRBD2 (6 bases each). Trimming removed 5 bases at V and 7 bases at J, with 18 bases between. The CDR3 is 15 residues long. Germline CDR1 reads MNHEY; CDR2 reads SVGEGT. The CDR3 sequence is CASSPLPIGGNEQFF. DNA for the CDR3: TGTGCCAGCAGTCCCTTACCGATAGGGGGGAATGAGCAGTTCTTC.

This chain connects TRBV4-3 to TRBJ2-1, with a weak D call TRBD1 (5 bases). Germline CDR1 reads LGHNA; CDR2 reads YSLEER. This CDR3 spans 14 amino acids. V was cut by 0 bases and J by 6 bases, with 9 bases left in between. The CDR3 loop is CASSQEWTSNEQFF. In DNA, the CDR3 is TGCGCCAGCAGCCAAGAGTGGACATCCAATGAGCAGTTCTTC.

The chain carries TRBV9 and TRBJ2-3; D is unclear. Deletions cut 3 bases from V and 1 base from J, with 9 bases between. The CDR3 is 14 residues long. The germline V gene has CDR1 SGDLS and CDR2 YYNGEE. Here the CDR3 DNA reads TGTGCCAGCAGCGAGCGACCCCGCACAGATACGCAGTATTTT. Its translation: CASSERPRTDTQYF.

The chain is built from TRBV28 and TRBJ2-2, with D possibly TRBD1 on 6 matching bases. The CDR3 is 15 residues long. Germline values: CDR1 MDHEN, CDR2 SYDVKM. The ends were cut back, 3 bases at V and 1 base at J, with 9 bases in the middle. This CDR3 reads CASSLSRGNTGELFF. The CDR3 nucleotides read TGTGCCAGCAGTTTGTCCAGGGGGAACACCGGGGAGCTGTTTTTT.

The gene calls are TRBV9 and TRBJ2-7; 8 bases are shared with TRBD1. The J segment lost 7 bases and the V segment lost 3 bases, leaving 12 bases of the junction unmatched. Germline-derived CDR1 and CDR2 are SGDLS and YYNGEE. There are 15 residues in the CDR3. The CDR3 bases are TGTGCCAGCAGCGAAACCGGGACAGGACCGGGGGAGCAGTACTTC. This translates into CASSETGTGPGEQYF.

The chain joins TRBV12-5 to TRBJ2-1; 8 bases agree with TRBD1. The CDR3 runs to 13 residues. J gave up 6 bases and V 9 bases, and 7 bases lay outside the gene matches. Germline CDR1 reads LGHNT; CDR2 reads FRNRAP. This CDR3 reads CASGGTGPNEQFF. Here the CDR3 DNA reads TGTGCTAGCGGAGGGACAGGACCCAATGAGCAGTTCTTC.

CDR3 DNA sequence: TGTGCCAGCAGCGTAGGAAGCGGGGCCTCAGATACGCAGTATTTT. Encoded protein: CASSVGSGASDTQYF. This rearrangement joins TRBV9 to TRBJ2-3, with 7 bases that match TRBD2. V trimming: 0 bases; J trimming: 4 bases; junction bases outside the gene matches: 5. Germline V gene sequence: CDR1 SGDLS, CDR2 YYNGEE. CDR3 length: 15 amino acids.

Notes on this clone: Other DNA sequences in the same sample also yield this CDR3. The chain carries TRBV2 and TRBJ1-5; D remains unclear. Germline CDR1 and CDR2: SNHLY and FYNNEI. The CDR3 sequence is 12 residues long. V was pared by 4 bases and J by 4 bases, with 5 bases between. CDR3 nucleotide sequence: TGTGCCAGCAGTGTTGGGAATCAGCCCCAGCATTTT. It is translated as CASSVGNQPQHF.

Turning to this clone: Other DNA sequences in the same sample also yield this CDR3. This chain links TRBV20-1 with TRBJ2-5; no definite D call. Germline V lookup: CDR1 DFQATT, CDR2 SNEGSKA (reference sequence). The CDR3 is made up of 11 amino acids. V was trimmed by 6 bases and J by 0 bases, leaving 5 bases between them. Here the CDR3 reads CSATHQETQYF. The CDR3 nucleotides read TGCAGTGCAACCCACCAAGAGACCCAGTACTTC.

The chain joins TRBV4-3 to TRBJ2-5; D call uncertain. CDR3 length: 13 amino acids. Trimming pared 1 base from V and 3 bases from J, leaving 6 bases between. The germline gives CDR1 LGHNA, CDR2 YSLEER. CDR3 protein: CASSQATEETQYF. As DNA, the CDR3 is TGCGCCAGCAGCCAAGCAACGGAAGAGACCCAGTACTTC.

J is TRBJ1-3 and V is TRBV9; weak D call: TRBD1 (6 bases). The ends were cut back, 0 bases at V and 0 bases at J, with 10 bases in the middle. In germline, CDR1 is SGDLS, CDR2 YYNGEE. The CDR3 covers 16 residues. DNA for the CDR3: TGTGCCAGCAGCGTAGGTAGGGACACCTCTGGAAACACCATATATTTT. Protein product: CASSVGRDTSGNTIYF.

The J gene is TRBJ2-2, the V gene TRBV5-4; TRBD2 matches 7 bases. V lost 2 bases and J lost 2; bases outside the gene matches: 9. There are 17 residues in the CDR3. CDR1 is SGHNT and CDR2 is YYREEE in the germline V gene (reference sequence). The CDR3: CASSFAGVEGNTGELFF. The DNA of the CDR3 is TGTGCCAGCAGCTTCGCGGGGGTAGAAGGCAACACCGGGGAGCTGTTTTTT.

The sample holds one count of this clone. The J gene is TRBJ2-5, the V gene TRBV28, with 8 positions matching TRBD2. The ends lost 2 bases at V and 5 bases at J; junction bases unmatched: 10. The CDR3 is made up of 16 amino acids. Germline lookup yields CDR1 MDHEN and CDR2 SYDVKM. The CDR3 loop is CASSLPRGGMGETQYF. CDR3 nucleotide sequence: TGTGCCAGCAGTTTACCCCGGGGGGGGATGGGGGAGACCCAGTACTTC.

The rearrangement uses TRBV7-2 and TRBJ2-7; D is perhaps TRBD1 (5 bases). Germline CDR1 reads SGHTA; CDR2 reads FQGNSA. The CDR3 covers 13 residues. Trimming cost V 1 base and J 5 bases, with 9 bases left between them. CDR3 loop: CASSLEAGHEQYF. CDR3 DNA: TGTGCCAGCAGCTTAGAGGCAGGGCACGAGCAGTACTTC.

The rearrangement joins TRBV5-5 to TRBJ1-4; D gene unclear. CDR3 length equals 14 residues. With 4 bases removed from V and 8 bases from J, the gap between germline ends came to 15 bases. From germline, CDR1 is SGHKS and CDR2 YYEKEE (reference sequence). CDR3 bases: TGTGCCAGCAGCACACGACTGTTAGGAGAAAAACTGTTTTTT. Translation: CASSTRLLGEKLFF. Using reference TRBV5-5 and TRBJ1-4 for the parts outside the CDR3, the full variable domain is DAGVTQSPTHLIKTRGQQVTLRCSPISGHKSVSWYQQVLGQGPQFIFQYYEKEERGRGNFPDRFSARQFPNYSSELNVNALLLGDSALYLCASSTRLLGEKLFFGSGTQLSVL.

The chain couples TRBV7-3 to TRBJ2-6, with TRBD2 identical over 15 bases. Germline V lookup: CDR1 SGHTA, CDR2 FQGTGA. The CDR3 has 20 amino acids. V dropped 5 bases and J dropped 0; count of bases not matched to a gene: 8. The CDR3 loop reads CASSPGTSGGTFSGANVLTF. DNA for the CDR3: TGTGCCAGCAGCCCCGGGACTAGCGGGGGGACCTTCTCTGGGGCCAACGTCCTGACTTTC.

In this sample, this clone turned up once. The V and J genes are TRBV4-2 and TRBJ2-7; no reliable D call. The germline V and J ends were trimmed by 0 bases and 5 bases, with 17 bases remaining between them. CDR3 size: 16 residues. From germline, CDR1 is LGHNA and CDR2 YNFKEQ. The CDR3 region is CASSQDRDRHGDEQYF. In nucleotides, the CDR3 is TGTGCCAGCAGCCAAGACCGCGACCGCCATGGGGACGAGCAGTACTTC.

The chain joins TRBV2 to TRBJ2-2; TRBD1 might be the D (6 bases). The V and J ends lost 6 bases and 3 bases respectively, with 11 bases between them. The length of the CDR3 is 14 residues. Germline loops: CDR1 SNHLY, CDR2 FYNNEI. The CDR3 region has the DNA TGTGCCAGCAGACTCAGGGGCGACACCGGGGAGCTGTTTTTT. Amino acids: CASRLRGDTGELFF. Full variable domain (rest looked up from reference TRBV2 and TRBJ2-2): EPEVTQTPSHQVTQMGQEVILRCVPISNHLYFYWYRQILGQKVEFLVSFYNNEISEKSEIFDDQFSVERPDGSNFTLKIRSTKLEDSAMYFCASRLRGDTGELFFGEGSRLTVL.

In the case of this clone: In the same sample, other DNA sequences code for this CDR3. CDR3 coding DNA: TGTGCCAGCAGTCCAGGGAACACCGGGGAGCTGTTTTTT. Protein sequence: CASSPGNTGELFF. The chain recombines TRBV28 with TRBJ2-2; D is uncertain. Between the trimmed V and J ends, which lost 5 bases and 1 base, there was a span of 5 bases. This CDR3 contains 13 residues. Germline lookup yields CDR1 MDHEN and CDR2 SYDVKM.

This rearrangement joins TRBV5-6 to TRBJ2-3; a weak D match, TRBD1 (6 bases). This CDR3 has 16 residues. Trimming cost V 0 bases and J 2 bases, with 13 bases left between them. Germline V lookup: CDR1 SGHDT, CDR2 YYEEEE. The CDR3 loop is CASSLAPGHITDTQYF. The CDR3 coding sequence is TGTGCCAGCAGCTTGGCTCCGGGACACATCACAGATACGCAGTATTTT.

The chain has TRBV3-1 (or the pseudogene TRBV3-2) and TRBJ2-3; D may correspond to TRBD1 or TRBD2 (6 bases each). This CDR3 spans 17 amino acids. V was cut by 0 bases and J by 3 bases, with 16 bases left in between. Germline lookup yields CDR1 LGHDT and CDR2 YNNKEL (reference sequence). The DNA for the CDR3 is TGTGCCAGCAGCCAAGACTATTACGGGGGCCGAACAGATACGCAGTATTTT. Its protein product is CASSQDYYGGRTDTQYF.

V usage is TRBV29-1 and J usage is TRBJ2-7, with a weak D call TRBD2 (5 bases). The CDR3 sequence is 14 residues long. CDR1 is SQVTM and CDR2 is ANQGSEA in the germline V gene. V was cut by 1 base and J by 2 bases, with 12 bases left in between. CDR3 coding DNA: TGCAGCGTTGAAGGGGAGATCCGGCCCTACGAGCAGTACTTC. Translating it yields CSVEGEIRPYEQYF.